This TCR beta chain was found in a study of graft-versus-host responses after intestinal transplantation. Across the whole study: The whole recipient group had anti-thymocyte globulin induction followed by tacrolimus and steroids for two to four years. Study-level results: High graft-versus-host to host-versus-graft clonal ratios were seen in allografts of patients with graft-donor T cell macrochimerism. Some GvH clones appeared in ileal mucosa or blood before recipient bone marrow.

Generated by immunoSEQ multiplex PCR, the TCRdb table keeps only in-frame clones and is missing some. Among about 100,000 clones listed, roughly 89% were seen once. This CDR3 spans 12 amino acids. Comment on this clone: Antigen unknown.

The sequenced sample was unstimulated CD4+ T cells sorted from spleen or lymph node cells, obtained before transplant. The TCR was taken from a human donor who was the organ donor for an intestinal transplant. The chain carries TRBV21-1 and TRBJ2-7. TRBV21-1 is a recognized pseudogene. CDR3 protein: CASRLGVHEQYF. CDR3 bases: TGTGCCAGCAGACTTGGGGTGCACGAGCAGTACTTC.